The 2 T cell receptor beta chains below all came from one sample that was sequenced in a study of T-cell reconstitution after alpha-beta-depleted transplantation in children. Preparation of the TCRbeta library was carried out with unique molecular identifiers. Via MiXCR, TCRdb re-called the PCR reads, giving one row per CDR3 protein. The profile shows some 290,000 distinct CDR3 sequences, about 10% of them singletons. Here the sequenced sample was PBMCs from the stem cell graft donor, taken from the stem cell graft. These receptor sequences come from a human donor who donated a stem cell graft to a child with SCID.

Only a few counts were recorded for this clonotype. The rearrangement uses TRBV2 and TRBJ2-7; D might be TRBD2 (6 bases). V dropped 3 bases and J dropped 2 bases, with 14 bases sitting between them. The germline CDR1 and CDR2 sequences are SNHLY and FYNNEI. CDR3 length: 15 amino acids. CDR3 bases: TGTGCCAGCAGTGATCCCCTGGCGGGGACCTACGAGCAGTACTTC. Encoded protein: CASSDPLAGTYEQYF.

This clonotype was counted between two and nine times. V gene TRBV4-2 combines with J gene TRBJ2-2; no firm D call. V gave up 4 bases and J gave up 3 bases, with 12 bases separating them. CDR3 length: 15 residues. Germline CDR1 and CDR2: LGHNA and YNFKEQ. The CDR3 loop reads CASSPLDADTGELFF. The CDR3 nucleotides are TGTGCCAGCAGCCCCCTCGACGCCGACACCGGGGAGCTGTTTTTT.